The 12 T cell receptor beta chains given below trace back to one sample, sequenced in a study of blood T cells in healthy people across ages. A second PCR of about 7 to 12 cycles used a sample-barcoded 5' primer and a J-beta primer mix. Using its own MiXCR run on the 5' RACE reads, TCRdb lists one record per CDR3 protein. This sample has about 1.5 million distinct CDR3 sequences, with around two fifths found just once. The specimen was blood. These receptors all stem from a woman between 18 and 29 years old in good health.

The chain is built from TRBV2 and TRBJ1-5, with D maybe TRBD1 (6 bases). CDR3 length: 12 residues. CDR1 and CDR2 from the germline V gene are SNHLY and FYNNEI. V was pared by 9 bases and J by 11 bases, with 17 bases between. The CDR3 nucleotides are TGTGCCAGTCAGGGGAATGGCGTAGCCCAGCATTTT. This sequence encodes CASQGNGVAQHF. The whole variable domain, remainder taken from reference TRBV2 and TRBJ1-5, is EPEVTQTPSHQVTQMGQEVILRCVPISNHLYFYWYRQILGQKVEFLVSFYNNEISEKSEIFDDQFSVERPDGSNFTLKIRSTKLEDSAMYFCASQGNGVAQHFGDGTRLSIL.

The chain links TRBV5-1 to TRBJ2-3, with D perhaps matching TRBD2 (5 bases). The CDR3 sequence is 14 residues long. Between the trimmed V and J ends, which lost 4 bases and 6 bases, there was a span of 15 bases. Germline CDR1 SGHRS, CDR2 YFSETQ. DNA for the CDR3: TGCGCCAGCAGCCTCGCGTCGACGGGGGATACGCAGTATTTT. The encoded protein is CASSLASTGDTQYF.

This chain joins TRBV7-8 and TRBJ2-3; either TRBD1 or TRBD2 may fit D (6 bases each). V gave up 4 bases and J gave up 1 base, with 12 bases separating them. CDR1 and CDR2 (germline): SGHVS, FQNEAQ. The CDR3 is made up of 15 amino acids. The DNA for the CDR3 is TGTGCCAGCAGCTCCACTAGGGGGGGCACAGATACGCAGTATTTT. This sequence encodes CASSSTRGGTDTQYF.

This chain links TRBV12-3 or TRBV12-4 with TRBJ2-1, with TRBD2 matching over 8 bases. The CDR3 extends over 15 amino acids. V lost 6 bases, J lost 5 bases, and 9 bases stayed unmatched. The CDR3 nucleotides are TGTGCCAGCAGGTCGGGAGGGTCCATTCACAATGAGCAGTTCTTC. It codes for CASRSGGSIHNEQFF.

The table lists this clonotype with a few counts. V usage is TRBV7-2 and J usage is TRBJ1-5; D ambiguous. This CDR3 has 14 residues. Trimming cost V 3 bases and J 2 bases, with 8 bases left between them. Germline V gene sequence: CDR1 SGHTA, CDR2 FQGNSA. The CDR3 DNA is TGTGCCAGCAGCTTTCTTACTGGCAATCAGCCCCAGCATTTT. The encoded protein is CASSFLTGNQPQHF.

The chain has TRBV27 and TRBJ1-2, with D maybe TRBD1 (5 bases). The CDR3 extends over 14 amino acids. Trimming took 2 bases from V and 4 from J, leaving 11 bases between them. Germline V CDR1 and CDR2: MNHEY, SMNVEV (reference sequence). CDR3 in amino acids: CASSLGAGSYGYTF. The CDR3 DNA reads TGTGCCAGCAGTTTAGGGGCAGGGTCCTATGGCTACACCTTC.

V gene TRBV27 combines with J gene TRBJ2-1; D is uncertain. The CDR3 has 15 residues. Germline CDR1 is MNHEY and CDR2 is SMNVEV (reference sequence). Between the trimmed V and J ends, which lost 2 bases and 9 bases, there was a span of 17 bases. CDR3: CASSLGNPVNGEQFF. The CDR3 coding sequence is TGTGCCAGCAGTTTAGGGAACCCCGTTAACGGTGAGCAGTTCTTC.

V and J are TRBV7-2 and TRBJ1-4, with a possible D match to TRBD1 (6 bases). This CDR3 contains 16 residues. Trimming removed 1 base at V and 0 bases at J, with 9 bases between. CDR1 is SGHTA, CDR2 FQGNSA, per germline. CDR3 sequence (DNA): TGTGCCAGCAGCTTAGTCGGACAGTCAACTAATGAAAAACTGTTTTTT. It translates to CASSLVGQSTNEKLFF.

In regard to this clonotype: Given a much more abundant clone one base away, this may be a read error. The chain has TRBV29-1 and TRBJ2-5; 10 positions match TRBD1. The CDR3 is made up of 16 amino acids. Germline trimming cut 0 bases from V and 4 bases from J; bases unmatched to any gene: 8. The germline gives CDR1 SQVTM, CDR2 ANQGSEA. The CDR3 sequence is CSVEDGDRGIRETQYF. The CDR3 DNA sequence: TGCAGCGTTGAAGACGGGGACAGGGGAATCCGAGAGACCCAGTACTTC.

On this clonotype: An end of the junction does not agree with germline; a read error may underlie this. V gene TRBV9 combines with J gene TRBJ2-1; perhaps TRBD1 as D (7 bases). CDR3 length: 15 amino acids. Germline CDR1 and CDR2: SGDLS and YYNGEE. The CDR3: CASSVGGGGYNEQFF. In DNA form, the CDR3 reads TGTGCCAGCAGCGTAGGCGGAGGGGGCTACAATGAACAGTTCTTC.

The gene calls are TRBV5-1 and TRBJ1-1; 9 bases are a match to TRBD1. V lost 0 bases to trimming and J lost 1 base; unmatched junction nucleotides: 7. The CDR3 has 17 amino acids. CDR1 is SGHRS, CDR2 YFSETQ, per germline. The CDR3 loop is CASSLAGGQGQNTEAFF. CDR3 sequence (DNA): TGCGCCAGCAGCTTGGCAGGGGGACAGGGACAGAACACTGAAGCTTTCTTT.

V usage is TRBV30 and J usage is TRBJ2-7, with 10 bases fitting TRBD2. CDR3 length: 16 amino acids. Germline loops: CDR1 GTSNPN, CDR2 SVGIG (reference sequence). With V trimmed by 3 bases and J by 0 bases, 8 bases remained unmatched. The CDR3 sequence is CAWRRLAGFFSYEQYF. In DNA form, the CDR3 reads TGTGCCTGGAGGAGACTAGCGGGTTTCTTCTCCTACGAGCAGTACTTC.